The clone carrying this TCR beta chain was seen ten or more times. Its antigen remains unidentified. CDR1 and CDR2 from the germline V gene are KGHSH and LQKENI. Trimming took 3 bases from V and 0 from J, leaving 15 bases between them. The CDR3 length is 16 residues. They built TCR cDNA with 5'RACE template switching, a step that put in a universal primer site and UMIs. A single record per CDR3 protein comes from TCRdb applying MiXCR to the 5' RACE reads. The sample gives 60,000 to 75,000 distinct CDR3 sequences, approximately 7% of which show up once; 37% is in the top ten. These data are taken from a study of T cells after yellow fever vaccination. Findings of the study overall: Abundant bulk-derived clonotypes could contaminate FACS-sorted repertoires. When the response was secondary, it was weaker but reached its peak faster, day 5 versus 15. Only a small proportion of the clonotypes turned up in both the CD4 and the CD8 compartments, likely arising from convergent recombination.

The material was CD8+ T cells sorted from PBMCs, obtained 45 days after the first yellow fever vaccination. This receptor was taken from a man younger than 30 who received the YFV17D yellow fever vaccine. V and J are TRBV18 and TRBJ2-7; possibly TRBD1 for D (6 bases). CDR3 sequence: CASSPSQTGSSYEQYF. CDR3 in DNA: TGTGCCAGCTCACCCTCCCAGACAGGATCCTCCTACGAGCAGTACTTC.